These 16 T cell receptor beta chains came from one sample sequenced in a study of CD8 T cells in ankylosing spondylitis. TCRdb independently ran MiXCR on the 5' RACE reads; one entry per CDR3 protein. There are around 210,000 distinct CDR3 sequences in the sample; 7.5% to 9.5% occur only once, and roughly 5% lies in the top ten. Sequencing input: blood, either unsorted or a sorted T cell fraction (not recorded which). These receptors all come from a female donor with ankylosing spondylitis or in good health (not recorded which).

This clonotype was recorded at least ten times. CDR3 DNA sequence: TGTGCCATCAGTGAACTAGCGGGAGAGTCACCCTACAATGAGCAGTTCTTC. This gives the protein CAISELAGESPYNEQFF. The rearrangement uses TRBV10-3 and TRBJ2-1; 11 positions agree with TRBD2. The CDR3 contains 17 residues. V shed 3 bases and J 2 bases; nucleotides not matched to a gene: 6. The germline gives CDR1 ENHRY, CDR2 SYGVKD.

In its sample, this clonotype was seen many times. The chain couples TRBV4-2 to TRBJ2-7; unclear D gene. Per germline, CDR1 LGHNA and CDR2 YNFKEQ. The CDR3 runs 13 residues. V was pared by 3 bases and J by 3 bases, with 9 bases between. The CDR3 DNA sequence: TGTGCCAGCAGCCACCGTACCGTCTACGAGCAGTACTTC. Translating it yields CASSHRTVYEQYF.

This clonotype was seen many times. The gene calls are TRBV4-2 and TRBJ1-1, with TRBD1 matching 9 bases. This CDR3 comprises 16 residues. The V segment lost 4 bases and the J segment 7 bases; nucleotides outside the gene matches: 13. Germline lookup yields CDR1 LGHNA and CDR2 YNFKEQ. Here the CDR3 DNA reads TGTGCCAGCAGCCGATTCCGGGACAGGGCCGTTCATGAAGCTTTCTTT. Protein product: CASSRFRDRAVHEAFF.

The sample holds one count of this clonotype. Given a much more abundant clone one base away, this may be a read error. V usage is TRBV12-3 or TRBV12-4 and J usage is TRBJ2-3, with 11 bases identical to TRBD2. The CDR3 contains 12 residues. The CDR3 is CTSSFLAGGQYF. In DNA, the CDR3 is TGTACCAGCAGTTTTCTAGCGGGAGGGCAGTATTTT.

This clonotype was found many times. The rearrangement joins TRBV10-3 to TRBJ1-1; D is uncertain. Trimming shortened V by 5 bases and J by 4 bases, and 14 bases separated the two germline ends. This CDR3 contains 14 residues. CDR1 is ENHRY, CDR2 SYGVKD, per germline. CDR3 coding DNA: TGTGCCATCAGTCAGGACCATCTAAGCACTGAAGCTTTCTTT. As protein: CAISQDHLSTEAFF.

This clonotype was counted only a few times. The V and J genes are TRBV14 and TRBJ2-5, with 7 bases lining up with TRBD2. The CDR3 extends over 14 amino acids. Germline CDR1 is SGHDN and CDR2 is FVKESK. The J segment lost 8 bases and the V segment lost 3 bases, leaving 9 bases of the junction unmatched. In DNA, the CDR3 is TGTGCCAGCAGCCAGGGAGGGCAAGAGAGAACCCAGTACTTC. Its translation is CASSQGGQERTQYF.

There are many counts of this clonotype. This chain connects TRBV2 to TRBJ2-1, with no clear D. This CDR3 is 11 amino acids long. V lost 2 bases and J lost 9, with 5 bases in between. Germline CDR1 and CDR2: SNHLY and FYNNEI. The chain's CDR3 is CASSEFGEQFF. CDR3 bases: TGTGCCAGCAGTGAATTTGGTGAGCAGTTCTTC.

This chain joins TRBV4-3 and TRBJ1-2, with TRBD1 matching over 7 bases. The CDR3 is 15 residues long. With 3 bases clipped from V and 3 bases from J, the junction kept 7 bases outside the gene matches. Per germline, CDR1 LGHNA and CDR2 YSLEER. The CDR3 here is CASSQSTGSDYGYTF. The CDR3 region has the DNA TGCGCCAGCAGCCAGTCGACAGGGTCGGACTATGGCTACACCTTC.

The CDR3, as DNA: TGTGCCAGCAGCTTATATGGGTACGGGGAGCTGTTTTTT. Protein sequence: CASSLYGYGELFF. V usage is TRBV11-2 and J usage is TRBJ2-2, with no clear D. This CDR3 region has 13 residues. V was trimmed by 2 bases and J by 7 bases, leaving 8 bases between them. Germline loops: CDR1 SGHAT, CDR2 FQNNGV.

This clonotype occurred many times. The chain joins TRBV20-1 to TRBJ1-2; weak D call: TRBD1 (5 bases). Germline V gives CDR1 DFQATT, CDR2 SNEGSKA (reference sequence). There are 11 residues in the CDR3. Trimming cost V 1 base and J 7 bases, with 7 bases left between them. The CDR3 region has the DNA TGCAGTGCTAGAGTCAGGGCTGGCTACACCTTC. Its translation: CSARVRAGYTF.

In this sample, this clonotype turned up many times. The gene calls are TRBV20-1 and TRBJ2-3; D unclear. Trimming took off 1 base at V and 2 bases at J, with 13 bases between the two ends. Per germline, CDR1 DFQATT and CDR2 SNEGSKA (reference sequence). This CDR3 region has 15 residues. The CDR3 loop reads CSARVVGANTDTQYF. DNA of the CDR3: TGCAGTGCTAGAGTGGTAGGAGCTAACACAGATACGCAGTATTTT.

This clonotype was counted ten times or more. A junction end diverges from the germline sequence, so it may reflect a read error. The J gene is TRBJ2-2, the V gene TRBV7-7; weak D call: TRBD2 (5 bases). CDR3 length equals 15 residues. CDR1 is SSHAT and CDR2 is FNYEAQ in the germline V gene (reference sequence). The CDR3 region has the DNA TGTGCTAGCAGCCGAGACGTGGGAGACACCGGGGAGCTGTTTTTT. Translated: CASSRDVGDTGELFF.

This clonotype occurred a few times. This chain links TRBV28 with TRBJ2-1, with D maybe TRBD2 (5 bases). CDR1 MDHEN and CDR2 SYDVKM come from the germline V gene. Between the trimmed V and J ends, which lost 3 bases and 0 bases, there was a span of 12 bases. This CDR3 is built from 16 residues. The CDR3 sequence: CASSFGGWSSYNEQFF. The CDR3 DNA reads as TGTGCCAGCAGTTTTGGAGGTTGGAGCTCCTACAATGAGCAGTTCTTC.

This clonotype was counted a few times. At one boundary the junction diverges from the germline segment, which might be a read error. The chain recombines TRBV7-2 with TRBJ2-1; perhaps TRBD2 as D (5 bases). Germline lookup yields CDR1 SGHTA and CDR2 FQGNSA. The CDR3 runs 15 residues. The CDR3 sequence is CASSLAGKDGNEQFF. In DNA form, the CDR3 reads TGTGCCAGCAGCCTAGCCGGGAAAGACGGCAATGAGCAGTTCTTC.

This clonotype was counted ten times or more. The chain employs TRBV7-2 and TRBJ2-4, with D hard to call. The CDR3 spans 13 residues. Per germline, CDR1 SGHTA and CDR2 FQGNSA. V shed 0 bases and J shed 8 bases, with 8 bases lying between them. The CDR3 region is CASSLAPAYIQYF. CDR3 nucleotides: TGTGCCAGCAGCTTAGCCCCAGCTTACATTCAGTACTTC.

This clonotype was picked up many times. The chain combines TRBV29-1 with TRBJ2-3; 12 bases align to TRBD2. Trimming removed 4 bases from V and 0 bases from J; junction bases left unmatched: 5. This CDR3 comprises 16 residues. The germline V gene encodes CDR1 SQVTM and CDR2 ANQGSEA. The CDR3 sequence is CSVAGLAGGSTDTQYF. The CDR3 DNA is TGCAGCGTTGCTGGCCTAGCGGGAGGGAGCACAGATACGCAGTATTTT.